The present T cell receptor beta chain was sequenced within a study of neurological immune-mediated disorders. Study-wide findings and caveats: The greatest TCR clonal expansion occurred in HTLV-1-associated myelopathy and the least in multiple sclerosis, which fell below healthy controls.

From 2 million PBMCs stored at -80 C, the unsorted libraries were generated. TCRdb reanalysed the 5' RACE reads using MiXCR and keeps one entry per CDR3 protein. The sample has approximately 50,000 distinct CDR3 sequences; approximately 3.8% are singletons. This clonotype appeared many times. What it binds is unknown. This sequence originates from a young man with multiple sclerosis. The sequenced material came from PBMCs.

In DNA form, the CDR3 reads TGTGCCAGCAGCGGAGACTCAGGGGAGCCCTACGAAAAACTGTTTTTT. This sequence encodes CASSGDSGEPYEKLFF. J is TRBJ1-4 and V is TRBV9, with D possibly TRBD1 on 6 matching bases. Trimming removed 3 bases at V and 8 bases at J, with 20 bases between. The CDR3 covers 16 residues. Germline V gene data show CDR1 as SGDLS and CDR2 as YYNGEE.